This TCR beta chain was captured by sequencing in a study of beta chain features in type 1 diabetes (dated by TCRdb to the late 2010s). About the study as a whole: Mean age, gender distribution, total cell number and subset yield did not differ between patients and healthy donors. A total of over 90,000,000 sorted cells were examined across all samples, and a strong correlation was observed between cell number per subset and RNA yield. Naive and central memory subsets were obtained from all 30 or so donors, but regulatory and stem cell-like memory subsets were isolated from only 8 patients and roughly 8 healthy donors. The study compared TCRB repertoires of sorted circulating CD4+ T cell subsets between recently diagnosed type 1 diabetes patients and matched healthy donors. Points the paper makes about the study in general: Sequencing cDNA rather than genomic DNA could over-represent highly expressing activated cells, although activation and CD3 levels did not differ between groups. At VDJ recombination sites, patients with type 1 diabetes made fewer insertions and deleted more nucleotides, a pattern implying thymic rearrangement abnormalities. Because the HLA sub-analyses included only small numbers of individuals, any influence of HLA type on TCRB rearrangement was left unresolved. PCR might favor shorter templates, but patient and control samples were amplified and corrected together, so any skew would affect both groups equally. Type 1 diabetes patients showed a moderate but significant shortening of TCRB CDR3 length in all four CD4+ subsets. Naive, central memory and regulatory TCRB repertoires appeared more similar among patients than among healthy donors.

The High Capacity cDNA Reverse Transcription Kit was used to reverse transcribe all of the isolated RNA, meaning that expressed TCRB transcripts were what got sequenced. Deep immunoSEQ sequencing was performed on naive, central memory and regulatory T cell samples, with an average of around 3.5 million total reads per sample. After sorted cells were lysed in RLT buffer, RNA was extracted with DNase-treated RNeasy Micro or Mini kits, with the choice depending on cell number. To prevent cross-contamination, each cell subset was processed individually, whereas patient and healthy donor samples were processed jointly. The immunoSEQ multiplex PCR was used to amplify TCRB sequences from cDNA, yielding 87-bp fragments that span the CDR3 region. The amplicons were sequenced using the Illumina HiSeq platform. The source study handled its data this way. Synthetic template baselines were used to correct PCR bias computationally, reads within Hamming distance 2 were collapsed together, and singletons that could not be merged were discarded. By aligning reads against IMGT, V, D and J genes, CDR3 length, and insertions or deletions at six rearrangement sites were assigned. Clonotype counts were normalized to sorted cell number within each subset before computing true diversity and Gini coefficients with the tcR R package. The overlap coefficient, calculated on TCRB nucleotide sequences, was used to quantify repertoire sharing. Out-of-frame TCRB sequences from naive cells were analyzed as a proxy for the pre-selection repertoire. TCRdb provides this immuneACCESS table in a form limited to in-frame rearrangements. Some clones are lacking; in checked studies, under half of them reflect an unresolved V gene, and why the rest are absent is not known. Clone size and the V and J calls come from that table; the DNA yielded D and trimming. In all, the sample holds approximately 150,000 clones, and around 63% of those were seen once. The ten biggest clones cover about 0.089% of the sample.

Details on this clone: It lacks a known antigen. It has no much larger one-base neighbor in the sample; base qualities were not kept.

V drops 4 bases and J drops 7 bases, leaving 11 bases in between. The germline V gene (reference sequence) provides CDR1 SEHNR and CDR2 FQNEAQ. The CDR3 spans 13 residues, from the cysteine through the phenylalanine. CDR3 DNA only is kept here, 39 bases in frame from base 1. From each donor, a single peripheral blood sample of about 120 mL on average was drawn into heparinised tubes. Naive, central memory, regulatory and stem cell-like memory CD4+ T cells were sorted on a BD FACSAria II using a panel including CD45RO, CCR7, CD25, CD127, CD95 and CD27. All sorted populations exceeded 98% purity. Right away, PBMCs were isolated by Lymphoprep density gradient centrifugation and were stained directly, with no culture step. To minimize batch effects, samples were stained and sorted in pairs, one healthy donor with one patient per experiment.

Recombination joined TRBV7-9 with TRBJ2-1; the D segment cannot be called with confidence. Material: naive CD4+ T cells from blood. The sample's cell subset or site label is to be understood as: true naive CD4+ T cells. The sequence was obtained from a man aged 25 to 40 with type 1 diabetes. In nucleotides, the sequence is TGTGCCAGCAGCTCCTCTGGGGAAAATGAGCAGTTCTTC. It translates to CASSSSGENEQFF.